The 10 T cell receptor beta chains below come from one sample, sequenced in a study of T cells expressing NK-cell markers. TCRdb reanalyzed the 5' RACE reads and collapses them to one entry per CDR3 protein, without DNA. The sample features about 150,000 distinct CDR3 sequences, with around 20% in its top ten. Sequenced: blood T cells: a sorted CD56 or NKG2C T cell subset, CD4+ or CD8+ T cells, or bulk PBMC T cells (not recorded which). These TCRs come from a man between 18 and 69 years old in good health.

The J gene is TRBJ2-1, the V gene TRBV27; lacking DNA, the TRBD1 call made by TCRdb goes unchecked. There are 17 residues in the CDR3. Germline loops: CDR1 MNHEY, CDR2 SMNVEV (reference sequence). This chain's CDR3 is CASSSNQPTDTRDEQFF.

The chain is built from TRBV12-3 or TRBV12-4 and TRBJ1-2; the D call from TCRdb, TRBD1, cannot be confirmed without DNA. The CDR3 consists of 15 residues. This chain's CDR3 is CASSTRRGSWYGYTF.

The chain employs TRBV27 and TRBJ2-1. The CDR3 extends over 17 amino acids. Germline-derived CDR1 and CDR2 are MNHEY and SMNVEV (reference sequence). The CDR3 sequence is CASSLVSRGSSYNEQFF.

The V and J genes are TRBV7-9 and TRBJ2-3. The CDR3 is made up of 15 amino acids. From germline, CDR1 is SEHNR and CDR2 FQNEAQ (reference sequence). CDR3 residues: CASSLGLTSTDTQYF.

V gene TRBV29-1 combines with J gene TRBJ1-1; TCRdb selects TRBD1, and the lack of DNA leaves this call unchecked. The CDR3 totals 12 residues. Germline values: CDR1 SQVTM, CDR2 ANQGSEA. Here the CDR3 reads CSVEHLGPGIFF.

V gene TRBV7-9 combines with J gene TRBJ1-1. CDR3 size: 13 residues. The V gene's germline CDR1 is SEHNR and CDR2 FQNEAQ (reference sequence). The CDR3 loop is CASSLETHEEAFF.

The chain couples TRBV7-8 to TRBJ2-3; TCRdb indicates TRBD2, and absent DNA this call remains unverified. The CDR3 runs to 16 residues. Germline V gives CDR1 SGHVS, CDR2 FQNEAQ. This CDR3 reads CASSRGLAGSTDTQYF.

J is TRBJ2-7 and V is TRBV5-1; TCRdb's assignment of TRBD1 cannot be checked, as there is no DNA. This CDR3 has 16 residues. Germline assignment: CDR1 SGHRS and CDR2 YFSETQ. CDR3 in amino acids: CASSFRGQGTAYEQYF. Full variable domain (remainder filled in from reference TRBV5-1 and TRBJ2-7): KAGVTQTPRYLIKTRGQQVTLSCSPISGHRSVSWYQQTPGQGLQFLFEYFSETQRNKGNFPGRFSGRQFSNSRSEMNVSTLELGDSALYLCASSFRGQGTAYEQYFGPGTRLTVT.

The CDR3 loop is CASSSGTTAPSGANVLTF. The chain uses TRBV5-1 and TRBJ2-6. The V gene's germline CDR1 is SGHRS and CDR2 YFSETQ. The CDR3 covers 18 residues.

J is TRBJ2-7 and V is TRBV7-6; the TRBD2 assignment by TCRdb is unverifiable without DNA. There are 13 residues in the CDR3. Germline loops: CDR1 SGHVS, CDR2 FNYEAQ. The CDR3: CASSWGLRYEQYF. Full variable domain (remainder filled in from reference TRBV7-6 and TRBJ2-7): GAGVSQSPRYKVTKRGQDVALRCDPISGHVSLYWYRQALGQGPEFLTYFNYEAQQDKSGLPNDRFSAERPEGSISTLTIQRTEQRDSAMYRCASSWGLRYEQYFGPGTRLTVT.